The sequence of this TCR beta chain was determined in a study of tumor-infiltrating lymphocytes in primary liver carcinoma. Study context: Enrolled patients were male and female, aged 30 to 69 years. Each sample had roughly 3.65 to 7.5 million productive TCRbeta reads regardless of tissue type. Findings of the study overall: Tumor-adjacent and tumor-blood pairs shared less of their repertoires than tumor region pairs shared.

Making TCR beta cDNA involved approximately 0.5 ug total RNA and a constant-region primer. Researchers made the TCR beta libraries by running three nested multiplex PCR rounds with slightly modified ARM-PCR. The first two PCR rounds used TRBV1-TRBV30 primers with a Cbeta primer, roughly 10 cycles each. MiXCR, applied by TCRdb to the multiplex PCR reads, yields one record per CDR3 protein. The sample lists fewer than 90,000 distinct CDR3 sequences, 72% occurring once. The roughly 17-32 mg bulk tissue piece was not sorted before simultaneous RNA and DNA extraction. CDR3 size: 13 residues. Germline assignment: CDR1 SEHNR and CDR2 FQNEAQ (reference sequence). This clonotype was seen just once. As yet, its antigen is unknown. A read error may explain this, as a much larger clone is one base away.

This sequence was found in a man aged 35-49 years with primary liver carcinoma and hepatitis B virus infection. The rearrangement links TRBV7-9 to TRBJ2-1; D gene uncertain. The specimen was liver tumor tissue from sampling region 1. Stated subset: tumor region T1, superior pole. CDR3 nucleotide sequence: TGTGTCAGCAGCTTAGCATTGGGTAGGGAGCAGTTCTTC. As protein: CVSSLALGREQFF.